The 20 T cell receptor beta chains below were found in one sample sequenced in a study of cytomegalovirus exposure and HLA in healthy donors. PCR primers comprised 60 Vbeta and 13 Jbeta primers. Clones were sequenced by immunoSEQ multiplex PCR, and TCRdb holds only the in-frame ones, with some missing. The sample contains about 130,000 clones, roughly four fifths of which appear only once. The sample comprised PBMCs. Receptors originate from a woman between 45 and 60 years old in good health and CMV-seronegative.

As DNA, the CDR3 is TGTGCCAGCAGCTTCGTCTCTCGGCCAGGGCCAGGCTACACCTTC. It is translated as CASSFVSRPGPGYTF. The chain employs TRBV5-6 and TRBJ1-2; a weak D match, TRBD1 (5 bases). The CDR3 has 15 residues. V was pared by 2 bases and J by 8 bases, with 19 bases between. From germline, CDR1 is SGHDT and CDR2 YYEEEE.

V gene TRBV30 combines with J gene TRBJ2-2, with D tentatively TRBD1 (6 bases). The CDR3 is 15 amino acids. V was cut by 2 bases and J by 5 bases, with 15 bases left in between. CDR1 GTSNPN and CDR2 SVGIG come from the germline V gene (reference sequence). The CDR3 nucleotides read TGTGCCTGGAGTTACAGGGCCTCGTGGACCGGGGAGCTGTTTTTT. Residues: CAWSYRASWTGELFF.

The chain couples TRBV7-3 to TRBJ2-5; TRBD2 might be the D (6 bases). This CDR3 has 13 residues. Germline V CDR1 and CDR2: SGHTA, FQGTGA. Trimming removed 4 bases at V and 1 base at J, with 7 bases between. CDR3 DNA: TGTGCCAGCAGCTCCGGGAGCCAAGAGACCCAGTACTTC. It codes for CASSSGSQETQYF.

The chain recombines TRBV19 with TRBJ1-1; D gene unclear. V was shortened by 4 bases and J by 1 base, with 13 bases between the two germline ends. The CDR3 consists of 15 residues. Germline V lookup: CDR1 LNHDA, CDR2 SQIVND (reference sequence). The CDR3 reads CASSSVLGRNTEAFF. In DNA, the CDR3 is TGTGCCAGTAGTAGCGTTCTGGGGAGGAACACTGAAGCTTTCTTT.

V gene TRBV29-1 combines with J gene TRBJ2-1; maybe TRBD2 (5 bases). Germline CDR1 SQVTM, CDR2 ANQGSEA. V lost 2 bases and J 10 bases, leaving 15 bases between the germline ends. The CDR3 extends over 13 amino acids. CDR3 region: CSVESEFRGEQFF. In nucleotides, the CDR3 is TGCAGCGTTGAATCGGAGTTCAGAGGGGAGCAGTTCTTC.

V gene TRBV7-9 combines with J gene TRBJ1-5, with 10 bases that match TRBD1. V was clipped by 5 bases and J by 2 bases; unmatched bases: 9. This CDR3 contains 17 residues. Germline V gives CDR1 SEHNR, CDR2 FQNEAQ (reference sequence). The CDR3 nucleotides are TGTGCCAGCAGCACCTGGACAGGGGGATTTGGCAATCAGCCCCAGCATTTT. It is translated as CASSTWTGGFGNQPQHF.

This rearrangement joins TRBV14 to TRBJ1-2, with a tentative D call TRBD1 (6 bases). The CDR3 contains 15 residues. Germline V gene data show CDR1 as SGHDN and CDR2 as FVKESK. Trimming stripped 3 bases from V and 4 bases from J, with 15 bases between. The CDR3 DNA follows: TGTGCCAGCAGCCACAGTCAGGGGATACGCTATGGCTACACCTTC. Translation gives CASSHSQGIRYGYTF.

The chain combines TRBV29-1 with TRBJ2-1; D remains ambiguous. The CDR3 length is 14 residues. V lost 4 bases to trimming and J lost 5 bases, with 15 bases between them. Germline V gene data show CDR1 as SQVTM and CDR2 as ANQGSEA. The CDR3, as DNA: TGCAGCGTTGCGAAGACAAGCTACGACAATGAGCAGTTCTTC. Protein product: CSVAKTSYDNEQFF.

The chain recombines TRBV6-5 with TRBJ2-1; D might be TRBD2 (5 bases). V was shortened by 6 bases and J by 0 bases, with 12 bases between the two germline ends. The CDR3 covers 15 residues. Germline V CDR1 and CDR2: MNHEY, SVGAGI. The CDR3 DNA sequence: TGTGCCAGCAGCCTCGGACTGAGCTCCTACAATGAGCAGTTCTTC. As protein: CASSLGLSSYNEQFF.

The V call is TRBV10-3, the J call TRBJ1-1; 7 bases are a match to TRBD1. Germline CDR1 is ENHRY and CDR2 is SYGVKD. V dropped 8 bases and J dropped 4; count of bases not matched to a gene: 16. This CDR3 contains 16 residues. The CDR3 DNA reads TGTGCCATCGGGGACAGTACCCCGAGTGGGGGCACTGAAGCTTTCTTT. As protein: CAIGDSTPSGGTEAFF.

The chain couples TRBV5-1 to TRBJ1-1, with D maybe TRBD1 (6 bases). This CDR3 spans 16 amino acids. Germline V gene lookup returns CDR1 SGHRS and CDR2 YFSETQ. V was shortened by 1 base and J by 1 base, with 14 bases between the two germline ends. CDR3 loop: CASSLLFGQSNTEAFF. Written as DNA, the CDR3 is TGCGCCAGCAGCTTGTTGTTTGGACAGTCGAACACTGAAGCTTTCTTT. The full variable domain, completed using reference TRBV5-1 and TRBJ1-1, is KAGVTQTPRYLIKTRGQQVTLSCSPISGHRSVSWYQQTPGQGLQFLFEYFSETQRNKGNFPGRFSGRQFSNSRSEMNVSTLELGDSALYLCASSLLFGQSNTEAFFGQGTRLTVV.

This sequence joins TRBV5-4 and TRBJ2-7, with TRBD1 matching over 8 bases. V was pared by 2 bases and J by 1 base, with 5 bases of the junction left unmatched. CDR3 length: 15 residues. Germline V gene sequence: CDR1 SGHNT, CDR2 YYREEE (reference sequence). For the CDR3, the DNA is TGTGCCAGCAGCTTCCGGGACAGGCCATCCTACGAGCAGTACTTC. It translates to CASSFRDRPSYEQYF.

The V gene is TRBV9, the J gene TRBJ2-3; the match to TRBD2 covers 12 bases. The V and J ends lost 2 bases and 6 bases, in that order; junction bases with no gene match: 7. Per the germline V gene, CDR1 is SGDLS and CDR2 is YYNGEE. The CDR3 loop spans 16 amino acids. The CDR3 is CASSVASGRAGDTQYF. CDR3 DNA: TGTGCCAGCAGCGTGGCTAGCGGGAGGGCGGGGGATACGCAGTATTTT.

In nucleotides, the CDR3 is TGTGCCAGCAGCTTACTTGATGGCTACACCTTC. Translation: CASSLLDGYTF. The rearrangement links TRBV5-6 to TRBJ1-2; D gene uncertain. Trimming took 2 bases from V and 6 from J, leaving 5 bases between them. Germline CDR1 reads SGHDT; CDR2 reads YYEEEE. This CDR3 contains 11 residues. Together with reference TRBV5-6 and TRBJ1-2, the CDR3 gives the full variable domain: DAGVTQSPTHLIKTRGQQVTLRCSPKSGHDTVSWYQQALGQGPQFIFQYYEEEERQRGNFPDRFSGHQFPNYSSELNVNALLLGDSALYLCASSLLDGYTFGSGTRLTVV.

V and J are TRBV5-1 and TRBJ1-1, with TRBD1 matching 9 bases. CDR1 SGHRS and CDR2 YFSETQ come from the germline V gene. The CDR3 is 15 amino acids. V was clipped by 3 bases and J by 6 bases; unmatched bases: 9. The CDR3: CASSSGGQGLSEAFF. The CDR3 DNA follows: TGCGCCAGCAGCTCGGGGGGACAGGGTCTCTCTGAAGCTTTCTTT. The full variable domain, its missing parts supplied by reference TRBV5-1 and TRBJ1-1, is KAGVTQTPRYLIKTRGQQVTLSCSPISGHRSVSWYQQTPGQGLQFLFEYFSETQRNKGNFPGRFSGRQFSNSRSEMNVSTLELGDSALYLCASSSGGQGLSEAFFGQGTRLTVV.

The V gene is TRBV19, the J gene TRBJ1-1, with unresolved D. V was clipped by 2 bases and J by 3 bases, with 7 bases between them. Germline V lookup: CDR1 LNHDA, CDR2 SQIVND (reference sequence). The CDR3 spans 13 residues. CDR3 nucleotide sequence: TGTGCCAGTAGTATATATATTGACACTGAAGCTTTCTTT. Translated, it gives CASSIYIDTEAFF.

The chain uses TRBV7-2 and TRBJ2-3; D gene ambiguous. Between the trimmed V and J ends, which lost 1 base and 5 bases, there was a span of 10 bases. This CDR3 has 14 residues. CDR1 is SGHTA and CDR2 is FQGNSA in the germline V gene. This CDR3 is CASSLGSVQDTQYF. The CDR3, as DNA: TGTGCCAGCAGCTTAGGTTCGGTCCAAGATACGCAGTATTTT.

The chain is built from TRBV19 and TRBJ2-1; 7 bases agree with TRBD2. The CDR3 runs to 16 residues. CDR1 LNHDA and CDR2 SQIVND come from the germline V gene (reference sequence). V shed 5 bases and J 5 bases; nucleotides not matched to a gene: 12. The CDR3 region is CASSSLRAGSHNEQFF. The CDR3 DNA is TGTGCCAGTAGTTCCCTTCGAGCGGGATCGCACAATGAGCAGTTCTTC.

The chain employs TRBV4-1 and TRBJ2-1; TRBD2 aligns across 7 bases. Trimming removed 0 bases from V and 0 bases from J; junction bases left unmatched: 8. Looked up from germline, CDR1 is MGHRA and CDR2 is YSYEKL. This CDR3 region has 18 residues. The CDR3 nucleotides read TGCGCCAGCAGCCAAGAAAAAAGCGGGATGAGCTCCTACAATGAGCAGTTCTTC. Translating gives CASSQEKSGMSSYNEQFF.

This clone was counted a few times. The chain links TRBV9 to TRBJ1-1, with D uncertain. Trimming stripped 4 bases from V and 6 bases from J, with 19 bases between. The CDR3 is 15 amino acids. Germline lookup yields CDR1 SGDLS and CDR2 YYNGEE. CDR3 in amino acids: CASSSKLGSESEAFF. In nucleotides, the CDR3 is TGTGCCAGCAGCTCAAAACTTGGCTCGGAGTCTGAAGCTTTCTTT. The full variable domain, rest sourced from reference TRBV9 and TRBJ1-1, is DSGVTQTPKHLITATGQRVTLRCSPRSGDLSVYWYQQSLDQGLQFLIQYYNGEERAKGNILERFSAQQFPDLHSELNLSSLELGDSALYFCASSSKLGSESEAFFGQGTRLTVV.